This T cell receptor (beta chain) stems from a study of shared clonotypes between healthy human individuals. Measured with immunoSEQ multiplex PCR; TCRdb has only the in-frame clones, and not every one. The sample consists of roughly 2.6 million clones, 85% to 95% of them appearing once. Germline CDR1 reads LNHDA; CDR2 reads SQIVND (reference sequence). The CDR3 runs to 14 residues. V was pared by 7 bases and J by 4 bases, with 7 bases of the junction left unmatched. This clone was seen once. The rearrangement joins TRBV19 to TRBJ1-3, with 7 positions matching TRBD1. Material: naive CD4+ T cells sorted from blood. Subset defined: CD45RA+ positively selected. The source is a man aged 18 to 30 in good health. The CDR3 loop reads CASNPTGPGNTIYF. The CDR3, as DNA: TGTGCCAGTAACCCGACAGGGCCCGGAAACACCATATATTTT.